The clone carrying this T cell receptor beta chain occurred a few times. The antigen is unknown. Other nucleotide sequences in the sample specify the same CDR3. Sequencing was performed on unsorted PBMC DNA using ten immunoSEQ deep assay plates. This table comes from immunoSEQ multiplex PCR, and its TCRdb copy is limited to in-frame clones, with some not included. The sample comprises roughly 500,000 clones, roughly 80% of which are singletons, and roughly 13% rests with the top ten. Germline V gives CDR1 MRHNA, CDR2 SNTAGT. Trimming shortened V by 2 bases and J by 1 base, and 8 bases separated the two germline ends. This CDR3 is 15 amino acids long. These data originate in a study of shared clonotypes between healthy human individuals. Donation came from healthy HIV-negative adults that had no recent acute infections or vaccinations. Regarding the study as a whole: Represented genetic and exposure-history diversity was restricted by having few donors.

This TCR came from a woman aged 40 to 55 in good health. Some clones in this sample may be carry-over from other donors' samples. Sequencing was carried out using PBMCs. This chain joins TRBV6-4 and TRBJ2-2; the D gene is possibly TRBD1 (5 bases). CDR3 region: CASSDGQGNTGELFF. CDR3 nucleotides: TGTGCCAGCAGTGACGGGCAGGGGAACACCGGGGAGCTGTTTTTT.